These 4 T cell receptor beta chains originate from one sample sequenced in a study of OX40 agonist ivuxolimab in advanced cancers. Profiled with immunoSEQ multiplex PCR; TCRdb holds only in-frame clones, not every one. Of about 47,000 clones detected, more than 85% appear once; the ten largest clones hold 14% to 15%. Sequencing was performed on CD4+ or CD8+ T cells sorted from blood, taken in a trial of the OX40 agonist ivuxolimab. All receptors come from an adult with an advanced solid tumor such as melanoma, head and neck, liver or kidney cancer.

The V and J genes are TRBV19 and TRBJ2-6; TRBD1 matches 8 bases. Germline CDR1 reads LNHDA; CDR2 reads SQIVND (reference sequence). This CDR3 has 14 residues. The ends lost 8 bases at V and 2 bases at J; junction bases unmatched: 2. The DNA for the CDR3 is TGTGCCAGTCTACAGGGGGCTGGGGCCAACGTCCTGACTTTC. Protein product: CASLQGAGANVLTF. The full variable domain, with the rest looked up from reference TRBV19 and TRBJ2-6, is DGGITQSPKYLFRKEGQNVTLSCEQNLNHDAMYWYRQDPGQGLRLIYYSQIVNDFQKGDIAEGYSVSREKKESFPLTVTSAQKNPTAFYLCASLQGAGANVLTFGAGSRLTVL.

The chain combines TRBV27 with TRBJ1-1; 12 nucleotides agree with TRBD1. CDR3 length: 17 residues. Losses at the gene ends were 7 bases for V and 4 bases for J; bases not matched to a gene: 13. The germline V gene encodes CDR1 MNHEY and CDR2 SMNVEV (reference sequence). The CDR3 DNA reads TGTGCCAGCATACCCCTCGGGACAGGGGGCAGGGGCACTGAAGCTTTCTTT. Protein product: CASIPLGTGGRGTEAFF.

V gene TRBV19 combines with J gene TRBJ1-5; D might be TRBD1 (5 bases). Germline V gives CDR1 LNHDA, CDR2 SQIVND (reference sequence). Trimming left V 6 bases short and J 0 bases short, with 12 bases between. The CDR3 is 15 amino acids. CDR3 sequence: CASRQDINSNQPQHF. The CDR3 region has the DNA TGTGCCAGTAGACAGGACATAAATAGCAATCAGCCCCAGCATTTT.

The chain couples TRBV7-7 to TRBJ1-2, with TRBD1 matching 9 bases. The CDR3 is 20 amino acids. V shed 2 bases and J 8 bases; nucleotides not matched to a gene: 24. CDR1 and CDR2 (germline): SSHAT, FNYEAQ (reference sequence). CDR3 nucleotide sequence: TGTGCCAGCAGCTTAAGACCATCCGGGACAGGGCCCTACCTCTGCAAGGGCTACACCTTC. Its protein product is CASSLRPSGTGPYLCKGYTF.